This T cell receptor (beta chain) appears in the sequencing data of a study of blood T cell repertoires in COVID-19. Sequencing used immunoSEQ multiplex PCR; TCRdb keeps in-frame clones, though not all of them. The sample records fewer than 30,000 clones, approximately 72% being singletons. The CDR3 consists of 16 residues. Germline CDR1 reads SGHTA; CDR2 reads FQGNSA. The V gene end was trimmed by 4 bases and the J gene end by 0 bases; junction bases not matched to a gene: 5. The sample consisted of peripheral blood. The J gene is TRBJ2-2, the V gene TRBV7-2; 7 bases line up with TRBD2. This TCR came from a man between 60 and 75 years old with active or convalescent COVID-19. CDR3 region: CASSYASGTNTGELFF. The CDR3 DNA reads as TGTGCCAGCAGCTACGCTAGCGGCACGAACACCGGGGAGCTGTTTTTT.